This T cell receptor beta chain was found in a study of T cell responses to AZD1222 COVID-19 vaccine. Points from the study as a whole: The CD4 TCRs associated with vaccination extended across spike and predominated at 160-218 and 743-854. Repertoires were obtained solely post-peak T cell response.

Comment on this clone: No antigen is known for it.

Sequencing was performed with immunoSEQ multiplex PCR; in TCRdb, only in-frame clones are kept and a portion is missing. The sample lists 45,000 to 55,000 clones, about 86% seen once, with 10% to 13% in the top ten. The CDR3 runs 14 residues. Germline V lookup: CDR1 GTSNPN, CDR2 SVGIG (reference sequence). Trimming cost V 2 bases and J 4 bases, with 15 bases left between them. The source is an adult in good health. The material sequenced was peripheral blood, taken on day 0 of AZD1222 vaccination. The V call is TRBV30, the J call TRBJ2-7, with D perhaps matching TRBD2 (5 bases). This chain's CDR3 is CAWSQTGKRYEQYF. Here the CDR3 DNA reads TGTGCCTGGAGTCAAACGGGAAAGCGTTACGAGCAGTACTTC.